Listed below are T cell receptor beta chains from one sample, sequenced in a study of T-cell memory formation after mild COVID-19. TCRdb independently ran MiXCR on the 5' RACE reads; one entry per CDR3 protein. The sample lists about 610,000 distinct CDR3 sequences, 17% occurring once. What was sequenced was PBMCs or a T cell subset sorted from them (not recorded which). The origin of the receptors is an adult woman who had mild COVID-19 (a few samples of this study predate the infection). Cell type and time point are not known. The CDR3 runs from the conserved cysteine through the conserved F or W. Each record gives: D gene, J gene, V gene, CDR3 protein. The D gene is left open where the match is weak.

d_call: -
j_call: TRBJ2-7
v_call: TRBV6-5
cdr3_aa: CASSRTPGTSGEYF

d_call: -
j_call: TRBJ2-4
v_call: TRBV7-9
cdr3_aa: CASSYEAAGKNIQYF

d_call: -
j_call: TRBJ2-2
v_call: TRBV4-1
cdr3_aa: CASSQVGYSFRITGELFF

d_call: -
j_call: TRBJ2-3
v_call: TRBV6-2/TRBV6-3
cdr3_aa: CASTTGRGGTDTQYF

d_call: -
j_call: TRBJ2-5
v_call: TRBV29-1
cdr3_aa: CSVGGQQETQYF

d_call: -
j_call: TRBJ1-2
v_call: TRBV20-1
cdr3_aa: CSAIRGDYGYTF

d_call: -
j_call: TRBJ1-6
v_call: TRBV9
cdr3_aa: CASSLREASYNSPLHF

d_call: -
j_call: TRBJ1-5
v_call: TRBV28
cdr3_aa: CASSLGFDQTQHF

d_call: TRBD2
j_call: TRBJ2-2
v_call: TRBV5-5
cdr3_aa: CASSFYLAATGELFF

d_call: TRBD1
j_call: TRBJ2-7
v_call: TRBV12-3/TRBV12-4
cdr3_aa: CASSPGGLREQYF

d_call: -
j_call: TRBJ2-5
v_call: TRBV7-6
cdr3_aa: CASRLTPGGLETQYF

d_call: TRBD2
j_call: TRBJ2-1
v_call: TRBV7-3
cdr3_aa: CASSLTSGIYNEQFF

d_call: TRBD1
j_call: TRBJ1-2
v_call: TRBV6-5
cdr3_aa: CASSEDRGASLYGYTF

d_call: -
j_call: TRBJ1-1
v_call: TRBV29-1
cdr3_aa: CSVGTVEAFF

d_call: TRBD2
j_call: TRBJ2-7
v_call: TRBV7-9
cdr3_aa: CASSLDVGGPIWYF

d_call: -
j_call: TRBJ2-7
v_call: TRBV24-1
cdr3_aa: CAGRDTRGEQYF

d_call: TRBD1
j_call: TRBJ2-3
v_call: TRBV5-5
cdr3_aa: CASRGGQGTDTQYF

d_call: -
j_call: TRBJ1-5
v_call: TRBV13
cdr3_aa: CASSFPQGEPQHF

d_call: -
j_call: TRBJ2-3
v_call: TRBV7-8
cdr3_aa: CASSLGRRDTQYF

d_call: -
j_call: TRBJ2-3
v_call: TRBV15
cdr3_aa: CATSRFGTSTDTQYF

d_call: TRBD2
j_call: TRBJ2-3
v_call: TRBV7-3
cdr3_aa: CASSGEREGINTQYF

d_call: -
j_call: TRBJ1-4
v_call: TRBV7-9
cdr3_aa: CASARGGGGEKLFF

d_call: -
j_call: TRBJ2-7
v_call: TRBV5-4
cdr3_aa: CASSPVGNSPSEQYF